Listed below are T cell receptor beta chains from one sample, sequenced in a study of identical twins. One entry per CDR3 protein results from TCRdb running MiXCR on the 5' RACE reads. The data show 150,000 or so distinct CDR3 sequences, around 3.5% seen once. The sequenced sample consisted of memory T cells sorted from blood. These receptors all stem from a man between 18 and 35 years old in good health. Each CDR3 is given without its conserved first and last residue. The order of the fields is V gene, J gene, CDR3 protein.

v_call: TRBV29-1
j_call: TRBJ1-2
cdr3_aa: SVEDLGSRGYT

v_call: TRBV6-1
j_call: TRBJ2-1
cdr3_aa: ASSQDQRAPYNEQF

v_call: TRBV5-1
j_call: TRBJ2-3
cdr3_aa: ASRTGTASTDTQY

v_call: TRBV7-8
j_call: TRBJ2-3
cdr3_aa: ASSLGSATSTDTQY

v_call: TRBV18
j_call: TRBJ1-2
cdr3_aa: ASSPSTGNYGYT

v_call: TRBV7-2
j_call: TRBJ2-1
cdr3_aa: ASSPRPGRNEQF

v_call: TRBV2
j_call: TRBJ2-5
cdr3_aa: AKQGARGEETQY

v_call: TRBV12-3/TRBV12-4
j_call: TRBJ1-5
cdr3_aa: ASSHRDFNQPQH

v_call: TRBV11-2
j_call: TRBJ2-3
cdr3_aa: ASSRDRVGADTQY

v_call: TRBV12-3/TRBV12-4
j_call: TRBJ1-6
cdr3_aa: ASSAGQGSSPLH

v_call: TRBV29-1
j_call: TRBJ2-2
cdr3_aa: SVSRDTDTGELF

v_call: TRBV11-2
j_call: TRBJ2-6
cdr3_aa: ASSPRGAGANVLT